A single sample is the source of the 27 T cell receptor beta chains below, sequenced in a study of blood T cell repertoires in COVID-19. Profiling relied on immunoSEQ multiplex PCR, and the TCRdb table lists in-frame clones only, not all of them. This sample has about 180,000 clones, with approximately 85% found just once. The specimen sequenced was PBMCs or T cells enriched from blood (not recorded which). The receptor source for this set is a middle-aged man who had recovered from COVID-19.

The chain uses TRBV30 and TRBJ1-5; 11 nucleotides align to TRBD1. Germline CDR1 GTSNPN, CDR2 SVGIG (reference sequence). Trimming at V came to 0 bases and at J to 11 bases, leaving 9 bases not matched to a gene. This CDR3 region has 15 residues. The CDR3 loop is CAWSVGGQGAVSQHF. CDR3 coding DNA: TGTGCCTGGAGTGTAGGTGGACAGGGGGCAGTATCCCAGCATTTT.

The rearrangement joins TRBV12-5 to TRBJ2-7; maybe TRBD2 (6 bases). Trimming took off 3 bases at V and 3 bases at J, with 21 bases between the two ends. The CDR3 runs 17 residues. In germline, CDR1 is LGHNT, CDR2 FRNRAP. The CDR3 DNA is TGTGCTAGTGGTTTAGGGTTAAAGGCGGGGACTCTCTACGAGCAGTACTTC. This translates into CASGLGLKAGTLYEQYF.

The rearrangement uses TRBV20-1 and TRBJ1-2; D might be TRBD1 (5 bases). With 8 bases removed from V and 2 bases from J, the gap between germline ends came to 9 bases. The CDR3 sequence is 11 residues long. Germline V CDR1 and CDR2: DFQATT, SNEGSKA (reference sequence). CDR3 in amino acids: CSSQGNYGYTF. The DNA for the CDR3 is TGCAGTTCCCAGGGAAACTATGGCTACACCTTC.

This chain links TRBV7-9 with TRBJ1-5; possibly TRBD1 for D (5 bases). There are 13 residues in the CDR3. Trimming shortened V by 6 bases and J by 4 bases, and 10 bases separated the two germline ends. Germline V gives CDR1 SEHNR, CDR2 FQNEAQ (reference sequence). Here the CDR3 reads CASSRGENQPQHF. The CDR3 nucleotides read TGTGCCAGCAGTCGGGGGGAGAATCAGCCCCAGCATTTT.

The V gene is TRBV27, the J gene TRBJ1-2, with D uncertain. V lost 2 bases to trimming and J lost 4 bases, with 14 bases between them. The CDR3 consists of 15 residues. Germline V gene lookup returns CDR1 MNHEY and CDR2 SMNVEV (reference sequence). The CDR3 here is CASSLTGSGFYGYTF. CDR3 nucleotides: TGTGCCAGCAGTTTAACGGGATCGGGATTCTATGGCTACACCTTC.

CDR3 nucleotides: TGTGCCAGCAGCTTAAGGAGGACAGATGAAAAACTGTTTTTT. Amino acid sequence: CASSLRRTDEKLFF. V and J are TRBV7-9 and TRBJ1-4, with a tentative D call TRBD1 (6 bases). CDR1 SEHNR and CDR2 FQNEAQ come from the germline V gene (reference sequence). The CDR3 is 14 amino acids. The V end was cut by 2 bases, the J end by 6 bases, with 10 bases between.

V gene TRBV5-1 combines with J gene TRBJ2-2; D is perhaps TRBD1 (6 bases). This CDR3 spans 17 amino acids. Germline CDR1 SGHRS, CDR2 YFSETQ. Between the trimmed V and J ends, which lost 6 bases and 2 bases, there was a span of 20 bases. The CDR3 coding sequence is TGCGCCAGCACTAATTCCGGTCGGACAGTAAACACCGGGGAGCTGTTTTTT. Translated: CASTNSGRTVNTGELFF. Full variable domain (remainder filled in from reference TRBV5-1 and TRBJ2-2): KAGVTQTPRYLIKTRGQQVTLSCSPISGHRSVSWYQQTPGQGLQFLFEYFSETQRNKGNFPGRFSGRQFSNSRSEMNVSTLELGDSALYLCASTNSGRTVNTGELFFGEGSRLTVL.

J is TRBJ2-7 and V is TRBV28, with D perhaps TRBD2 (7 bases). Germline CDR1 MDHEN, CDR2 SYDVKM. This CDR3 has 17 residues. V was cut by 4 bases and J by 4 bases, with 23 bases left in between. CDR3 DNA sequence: TGTGCCAGCAGTTCCACGACAGGCCAGCACGGGGGGTACGAGCAGTACTTC. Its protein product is CASSSTTGQHGGYEQYF.

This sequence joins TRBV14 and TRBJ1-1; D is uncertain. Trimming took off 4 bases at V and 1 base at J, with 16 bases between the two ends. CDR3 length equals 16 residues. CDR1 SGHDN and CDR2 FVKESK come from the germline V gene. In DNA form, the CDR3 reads TGTGCCAGCAGCCTCGGCGACATGAGGGAGAACACTGAAGCTTTCTTT. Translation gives CASSLGDMRENTEAFF.

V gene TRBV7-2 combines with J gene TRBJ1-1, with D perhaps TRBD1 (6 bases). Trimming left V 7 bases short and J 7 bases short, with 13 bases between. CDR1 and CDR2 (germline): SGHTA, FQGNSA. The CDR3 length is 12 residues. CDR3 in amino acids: CASTLGGSEAFF. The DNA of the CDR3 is TGTGCCAGCACCCTTGGGGGCAGTGAAGCTTTCTTT. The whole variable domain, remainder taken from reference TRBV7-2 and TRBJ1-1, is GAGVSQSPSNKVTEKGKDVELRCDPISGHTALYWYRQSLGQGLEFLIYFQGNSAPDKSGLPSDRFSAERTGGSVSTLTIQRTQQEDSAVYLCASTLGGSEAFFGQGTRLTVV.

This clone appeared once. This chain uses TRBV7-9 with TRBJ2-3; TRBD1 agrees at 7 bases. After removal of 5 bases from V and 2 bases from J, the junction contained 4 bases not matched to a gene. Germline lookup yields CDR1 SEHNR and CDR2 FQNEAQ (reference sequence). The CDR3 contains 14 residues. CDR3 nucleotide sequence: TGTGCCAGCAGCCCGGGACAGTACACAGATACGCAGTATTTT. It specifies CASSPGQYTDTQYF.

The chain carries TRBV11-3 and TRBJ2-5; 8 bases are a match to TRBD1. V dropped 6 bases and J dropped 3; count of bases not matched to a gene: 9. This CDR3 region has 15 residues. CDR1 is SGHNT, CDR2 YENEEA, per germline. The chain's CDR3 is CASRHTLDREETQYF. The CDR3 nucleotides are TGTGCCAGCAGGCATACCCTGGACAGGGAAGAGACCCAGTACTTC.

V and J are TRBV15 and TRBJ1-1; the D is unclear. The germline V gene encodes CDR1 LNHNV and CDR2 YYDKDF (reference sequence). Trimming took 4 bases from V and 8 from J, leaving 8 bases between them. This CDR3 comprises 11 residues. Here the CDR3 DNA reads TGTGCCACCAGCATGGGCCGGGAAGCTTTCTTT. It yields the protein CATSMGREAFF.

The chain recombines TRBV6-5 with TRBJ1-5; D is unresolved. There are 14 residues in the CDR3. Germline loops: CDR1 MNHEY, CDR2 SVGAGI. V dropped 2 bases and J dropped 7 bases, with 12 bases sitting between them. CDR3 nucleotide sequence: TGTGCCAGCAGTTACCGAGGGCTCGGGCAGCCCCAGCATTTT. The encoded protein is CASSYRGLGQPQHF.

Here the CDR3 reads CASSRHPGSTDTQYF. DNA of the CDR3: TGTGCCAGCAGCCGACATCCAGGGAGCACAGATACGCAGTATTTT. This chain joins TRBV14 and TRBJ2-3; D possibly corresponds to TRBD1 (5 bases). The CDR3 extends over 15 amino acids. Trimming pared 4 bases from V and 0 bases from J, leaving 11 bases between. CDR1 and CDR2 from the germline V gene are SGHDN and FVKESK.

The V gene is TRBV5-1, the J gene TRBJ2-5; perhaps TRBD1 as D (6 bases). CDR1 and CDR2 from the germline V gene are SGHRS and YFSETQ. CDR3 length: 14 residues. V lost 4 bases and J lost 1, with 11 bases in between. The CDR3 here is CASSPGAPQETQYF. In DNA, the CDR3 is TGCGCCAGCAGCCCAGGGGCGCCCCAAGAGACCCAGTACTTC.

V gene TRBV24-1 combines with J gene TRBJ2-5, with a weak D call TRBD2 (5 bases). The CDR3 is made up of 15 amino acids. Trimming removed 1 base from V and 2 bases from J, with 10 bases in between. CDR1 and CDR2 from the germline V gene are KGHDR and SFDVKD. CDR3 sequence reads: CATSDFSGYQETQYF. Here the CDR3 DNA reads TGTGCCACCAGTGATTTTTCGGGGTATCAAGAGACCCAGTACTTC.

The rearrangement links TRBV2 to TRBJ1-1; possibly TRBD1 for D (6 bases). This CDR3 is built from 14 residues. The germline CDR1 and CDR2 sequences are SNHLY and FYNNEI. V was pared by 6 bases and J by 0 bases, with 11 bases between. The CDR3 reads CASRQDRLNTEAFF. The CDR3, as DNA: TGTGCCAGCAGACAAGACAGGTTGAACACTGAAGCTTTCTTT.

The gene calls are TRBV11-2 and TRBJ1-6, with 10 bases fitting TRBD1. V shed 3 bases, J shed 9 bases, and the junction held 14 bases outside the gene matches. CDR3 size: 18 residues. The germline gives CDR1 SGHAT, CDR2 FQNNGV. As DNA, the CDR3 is TGTGCCAGCAGCTTTCCCCGGGGACAGGGGTCATATCGTTCACCCCTCCACTTT. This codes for CASSFPRGQGSYRSPLHF.

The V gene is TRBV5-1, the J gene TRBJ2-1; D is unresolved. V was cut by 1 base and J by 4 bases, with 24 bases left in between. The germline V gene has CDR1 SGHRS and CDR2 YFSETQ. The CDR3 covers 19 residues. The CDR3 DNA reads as TGCGCCAGCAGCTTGCCCTCCCTTCCCGACGTTCGGAGTTACAATGAGCAGTTCTTC. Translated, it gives CASSLPSLPDVRSYNEQFF.

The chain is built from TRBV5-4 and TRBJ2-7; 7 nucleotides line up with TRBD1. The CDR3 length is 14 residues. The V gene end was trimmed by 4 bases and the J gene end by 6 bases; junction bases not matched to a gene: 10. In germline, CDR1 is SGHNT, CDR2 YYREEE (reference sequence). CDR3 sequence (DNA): TGTGCCAGCAGCCCCCGACAGGGAGTGGGCGAGCAGTACTTC. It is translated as CASSPRQGVGEQYF. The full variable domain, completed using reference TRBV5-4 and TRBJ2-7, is ETGVTQSPTHLIKTRGQQVTLRCSSQSGHNTVSWYQQALGQGPQFIFQYYREEENGRGNFPPRFSGLQFPNYSSELNVNALELDDSALYLCASSPRQGVGEQYFGPGTRLTVT.

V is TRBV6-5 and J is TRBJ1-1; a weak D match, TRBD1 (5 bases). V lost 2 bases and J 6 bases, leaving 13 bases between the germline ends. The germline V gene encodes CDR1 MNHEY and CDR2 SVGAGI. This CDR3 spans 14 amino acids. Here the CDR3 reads CASSYGSQGAEAFF. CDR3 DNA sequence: TGTGCCAGCAGTTACGGGTCGCAGGGTGCTGAAGCTTTCTTT.

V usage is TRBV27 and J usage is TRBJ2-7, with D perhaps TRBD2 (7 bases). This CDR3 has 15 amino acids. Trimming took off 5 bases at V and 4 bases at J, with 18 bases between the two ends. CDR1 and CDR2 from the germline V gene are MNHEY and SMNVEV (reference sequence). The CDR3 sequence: CASSPLGGGRYEQYF. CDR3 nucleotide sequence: TGTGCCAGCAGTCCGTTAGGGGGGGGGAGATACGAGCAGTACTTC.

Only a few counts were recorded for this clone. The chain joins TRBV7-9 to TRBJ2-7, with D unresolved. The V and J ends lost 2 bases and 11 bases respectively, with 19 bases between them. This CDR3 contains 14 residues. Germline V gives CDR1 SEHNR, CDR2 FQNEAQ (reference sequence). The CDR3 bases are TGTGCCAGCAGCTTATCCGCTTCCGGCGACCGGGAGTACTTC. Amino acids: CASSLSASGDREYF.

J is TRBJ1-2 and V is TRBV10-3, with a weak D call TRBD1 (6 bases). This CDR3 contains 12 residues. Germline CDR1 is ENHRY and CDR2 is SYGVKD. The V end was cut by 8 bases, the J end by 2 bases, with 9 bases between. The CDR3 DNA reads TGTGCCATCGCCGGGACAAACTATGGCTACACCTTC. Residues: CAIAGTNYGYTF.

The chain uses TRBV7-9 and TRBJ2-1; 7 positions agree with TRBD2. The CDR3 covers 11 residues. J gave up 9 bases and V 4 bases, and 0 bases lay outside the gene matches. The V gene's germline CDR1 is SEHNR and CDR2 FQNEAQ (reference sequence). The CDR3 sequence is CASSWTSEQFF. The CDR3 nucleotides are TGTGCCAGCAGCTGGACTAGTGAGCAGTTCTTC.

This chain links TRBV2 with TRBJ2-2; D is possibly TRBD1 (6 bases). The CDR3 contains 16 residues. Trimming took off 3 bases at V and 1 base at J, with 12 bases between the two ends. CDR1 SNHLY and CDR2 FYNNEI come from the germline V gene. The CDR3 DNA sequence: TGTGCCAGCAGTGATGTAAGAGGGGGGAACACCGGGGAGCTGTTTTTT. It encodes CASSDVRGGNTGELFF.